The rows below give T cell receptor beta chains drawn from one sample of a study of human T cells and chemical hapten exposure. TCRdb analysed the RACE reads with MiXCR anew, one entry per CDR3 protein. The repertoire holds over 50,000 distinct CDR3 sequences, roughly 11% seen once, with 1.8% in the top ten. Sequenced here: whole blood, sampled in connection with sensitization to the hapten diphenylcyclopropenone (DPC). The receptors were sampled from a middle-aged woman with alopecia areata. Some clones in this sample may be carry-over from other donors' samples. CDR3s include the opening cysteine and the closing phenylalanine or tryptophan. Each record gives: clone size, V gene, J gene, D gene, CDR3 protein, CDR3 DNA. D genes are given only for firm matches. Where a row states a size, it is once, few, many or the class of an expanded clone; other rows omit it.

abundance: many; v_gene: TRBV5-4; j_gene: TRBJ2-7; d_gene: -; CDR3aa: CASSLAQTNGEQYF; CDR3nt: TGTGCCAGCAGCTTGGCCCAGACCAATGGCGAGCAGTACTTC
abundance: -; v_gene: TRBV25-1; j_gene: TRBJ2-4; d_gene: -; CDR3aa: CASSDRAKNIQYF; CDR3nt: TGTGCCAGCAGTGACAGAGCCAAAAACATTCAGTACTTC
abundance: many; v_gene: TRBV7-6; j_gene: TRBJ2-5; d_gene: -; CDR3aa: CASRDTGRETQYF; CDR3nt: TGTGCCAGCAGAGATACAGGGCGAGAGACCCAGTACTTC
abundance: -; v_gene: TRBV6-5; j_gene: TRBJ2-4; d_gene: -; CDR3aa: CASSYDLAVAKNIQYF; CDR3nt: TGTGCCAGCAGTTACGATTTAGCGGTAGCCAAAAACATTCAGTACTTC
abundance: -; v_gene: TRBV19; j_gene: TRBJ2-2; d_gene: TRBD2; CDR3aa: CASLRTSGTTGELFF; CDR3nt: TGTGCCAGCCTCAGGACTAGCGGGACCACCGGGGAGCTGTTTTTT
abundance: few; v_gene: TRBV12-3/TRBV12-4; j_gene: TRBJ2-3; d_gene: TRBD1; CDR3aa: CASSPTGGNTDTQYF; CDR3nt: TGTGCCAGCAGTCCGACAGGGGGAAACACAGATACGCAGTATTTT
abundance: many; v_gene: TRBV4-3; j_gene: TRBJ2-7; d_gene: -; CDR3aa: CASSRGGRSGEQYF; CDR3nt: TGCGCCAGCAGCCGTGGGGGCAGGTCGGGGGAGCAGTACTTC
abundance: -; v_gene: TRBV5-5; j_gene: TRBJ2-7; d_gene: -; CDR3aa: CASSFIGGYSSYEQYF; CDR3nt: TGTGCCAGCAGCTTTATCGGCGGATATAGCTCCTACGAGCAGTACTTC
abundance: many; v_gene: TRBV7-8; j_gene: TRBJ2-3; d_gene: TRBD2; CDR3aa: CASSSGLASTDTQYF; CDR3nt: TGTGCCAGCAGCTCGGGACTAGCGTCCACAGATACGCAGTATTTT
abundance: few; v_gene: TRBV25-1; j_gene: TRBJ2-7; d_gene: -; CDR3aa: CASSDPGGLSYEQYF; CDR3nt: TGTGCCAGCAGTGACCCCGGGGGGCTCTCCTACGAGCAGTACTTC
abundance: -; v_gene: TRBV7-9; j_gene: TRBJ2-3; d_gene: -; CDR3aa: CASSPGLSDTQYF; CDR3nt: TGTGCCAGCAGTCCCGGACTGTCAGATACGCAGTATTTT
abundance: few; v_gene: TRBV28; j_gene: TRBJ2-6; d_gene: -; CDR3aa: CASSFWKAFGANVLTF; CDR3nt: TGTGCCAGCAGTTTTTGGAAGGCGTTTGGGGCCAACGTCCTGACTTTC
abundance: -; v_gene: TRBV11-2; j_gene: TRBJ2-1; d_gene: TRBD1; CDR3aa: CASRRTGGTFF; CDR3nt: TGTGCCAGCAGACGGACAGGGGGCACGTTCTTC
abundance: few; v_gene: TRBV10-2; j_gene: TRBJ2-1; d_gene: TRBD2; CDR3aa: CATSPREGREQFF; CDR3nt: TGCGCCACGTCCCCGCGGGAGGGCCGTGAGCAGTTCTTC
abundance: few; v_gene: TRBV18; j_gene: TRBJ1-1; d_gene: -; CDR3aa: CASSPPAGTEAFF; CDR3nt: TGTGCCAGCTCACCACCGGCCGGGACCGAAGCTTTCTTT
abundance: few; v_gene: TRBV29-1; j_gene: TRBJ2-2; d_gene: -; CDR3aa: CSAGAANGELFF; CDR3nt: TGCAGCGCCGGAGCGGCAAACGGGGAGCTGTTTTTT
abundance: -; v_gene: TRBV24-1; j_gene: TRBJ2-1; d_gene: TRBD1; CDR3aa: CATKDRYDEQFF; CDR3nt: TGTGCCACCAAGGACAGGTATGATGAGCAGTTCTTC
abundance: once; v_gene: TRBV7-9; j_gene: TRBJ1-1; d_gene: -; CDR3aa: CASSLALSGTEAFF; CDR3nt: TGTGCCAGCAGCTTAGCGCTGTCGGGAACTGAAGCTTTCTTT